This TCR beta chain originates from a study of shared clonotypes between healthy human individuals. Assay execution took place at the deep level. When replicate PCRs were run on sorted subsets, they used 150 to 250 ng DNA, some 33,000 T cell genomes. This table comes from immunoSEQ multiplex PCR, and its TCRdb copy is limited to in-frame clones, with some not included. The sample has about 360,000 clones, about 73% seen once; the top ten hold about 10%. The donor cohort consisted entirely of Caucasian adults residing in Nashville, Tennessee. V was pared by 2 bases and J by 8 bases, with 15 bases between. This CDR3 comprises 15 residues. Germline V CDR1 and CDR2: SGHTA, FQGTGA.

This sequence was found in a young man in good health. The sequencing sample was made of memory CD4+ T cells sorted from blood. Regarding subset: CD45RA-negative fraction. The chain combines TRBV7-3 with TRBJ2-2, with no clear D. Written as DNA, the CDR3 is TGTGCCAGCAGCTTATTATCTGTCACCGGGGGGGAGCTGTTTTTT. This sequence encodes CASSLLSVTGGELFF.